This T cell receptor (beta chain) emerged from a study of beta chain features in type 1 diabetes. This clone was detected a few times. Its target is unknown. The authors reverse transcribed all of the isolated RNA, so sequencing captured expressed TCRB transcripts. Sequencing was performed with immunoSEQ multiplex PCR; in TCRdb, only in-frame clones are kept and a portion is missing. Counted here are about 120,000 clones, around 15% occurring once; the ten biggest clones make up about 2.5%. CDR1 is SEHNR, CDR2 FQNEAQ, per germline (reference sequence). The V gene lost 5 bases and the J gene lost 3 bases, with 17 bases spanning the gap. The CDR3 extends over 16 amino acids. The study's findings and limits: Shorter TCRB CDR3s, moderately but significantly so, were found in Type 1 diabetes patients in all four CD4+ subsets. VDJ junctions sequenced from type 1 diabetes patients showed fewer insertions and more deletions. Unsettled here was the matter of whether HLA type influences TCRB rearrangement. TCRB repertoires of naive, central memory and Treg cells appeared more similar among patients than among healthy donors.

The sequence was collected from a man younger than 45 with type 1 diabetes. The specimen was central memory CD4+ T cells from blood. The chain employs TRBV7-9 and TRBJ2-1; TRBD1 is a possible D gene (5 bases). The CDR3 reads CASSPPGKELYNEQFF. CDR3 coding DNA: TGTGCCAGCAGCCCGCCAGGGAAAGAGCTCTACAATGAGCAGTTCTTC.